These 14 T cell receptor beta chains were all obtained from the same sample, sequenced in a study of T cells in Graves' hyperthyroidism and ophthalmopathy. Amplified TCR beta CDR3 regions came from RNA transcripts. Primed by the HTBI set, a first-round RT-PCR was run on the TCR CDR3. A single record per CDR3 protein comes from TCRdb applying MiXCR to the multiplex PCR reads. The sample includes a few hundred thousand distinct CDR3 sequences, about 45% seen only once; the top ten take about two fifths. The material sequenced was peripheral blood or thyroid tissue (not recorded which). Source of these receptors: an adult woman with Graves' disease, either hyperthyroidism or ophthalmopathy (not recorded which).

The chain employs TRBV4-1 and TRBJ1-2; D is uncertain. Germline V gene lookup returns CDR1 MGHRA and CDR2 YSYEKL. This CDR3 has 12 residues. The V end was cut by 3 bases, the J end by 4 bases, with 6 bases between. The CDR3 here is CASSQMGYGYTF. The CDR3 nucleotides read TGCGCCAGCAGCCAGATGGGCTATGGCTACACCTTC.

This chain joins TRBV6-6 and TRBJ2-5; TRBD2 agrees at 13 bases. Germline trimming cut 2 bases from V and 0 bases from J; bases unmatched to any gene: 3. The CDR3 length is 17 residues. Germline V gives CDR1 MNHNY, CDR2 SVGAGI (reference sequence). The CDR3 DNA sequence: TGTGCCAGCAGTTACCCGGGACTAGCGGGATACCAAGAGACCCAGTACTTC. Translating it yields CASSYPGLAGYQETQYF.

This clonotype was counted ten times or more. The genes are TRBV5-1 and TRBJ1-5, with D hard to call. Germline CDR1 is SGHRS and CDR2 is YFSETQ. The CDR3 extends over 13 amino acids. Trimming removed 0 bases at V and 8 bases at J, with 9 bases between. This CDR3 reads CASSLGPPEPQHF. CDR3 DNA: TGCGCCAGCAGCTTGGGGCCCCCTGAGCCCCAGCATTTT. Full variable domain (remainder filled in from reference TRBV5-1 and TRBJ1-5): KAGVTQTPRYLIKTRGQQVTLSCSPISGHRSVSWYQQTPGQGLQFLFEYFSETQRNKGNFPGRFSGRQFSNSRSEMNVSTLELGDSALYLCASSLGPPEPQHFGDGTRLSIL.

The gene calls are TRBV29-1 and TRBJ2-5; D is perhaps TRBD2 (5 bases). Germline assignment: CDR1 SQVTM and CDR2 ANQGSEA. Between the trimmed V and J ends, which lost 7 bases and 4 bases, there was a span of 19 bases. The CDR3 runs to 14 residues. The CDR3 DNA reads TGCAGCGCCCGTGAGGGATTTAGTGGAGAGACCCAGTACTTC. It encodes CSAREGFSGETQYF.

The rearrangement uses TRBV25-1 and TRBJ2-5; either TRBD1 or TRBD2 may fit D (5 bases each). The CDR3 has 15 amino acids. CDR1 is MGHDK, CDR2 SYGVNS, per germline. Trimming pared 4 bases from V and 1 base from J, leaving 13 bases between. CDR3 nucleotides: TGTGCCAGCAGTGGCCTCGGGACGCGCCAAGAGACCCAGTACTTC. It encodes CASSGLGTRQETQYF.

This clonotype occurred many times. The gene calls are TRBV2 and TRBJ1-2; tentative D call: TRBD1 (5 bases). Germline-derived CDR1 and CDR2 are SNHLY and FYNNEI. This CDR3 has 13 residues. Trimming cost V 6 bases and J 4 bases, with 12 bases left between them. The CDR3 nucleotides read TGTGCCAGCAGACTCGACAGCGGCTATGGCTACACCTTC. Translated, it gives CASRLDSGYGYTF.

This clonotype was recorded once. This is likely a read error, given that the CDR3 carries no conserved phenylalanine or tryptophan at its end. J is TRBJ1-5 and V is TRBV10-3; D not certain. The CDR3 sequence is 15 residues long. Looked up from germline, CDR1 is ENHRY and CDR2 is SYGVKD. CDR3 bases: TGTGCCGTCAGTGAGTCGAGGCAGAGCAATCAGCCCCAGCATTCT. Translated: CAVSESRQSNQPQHS.

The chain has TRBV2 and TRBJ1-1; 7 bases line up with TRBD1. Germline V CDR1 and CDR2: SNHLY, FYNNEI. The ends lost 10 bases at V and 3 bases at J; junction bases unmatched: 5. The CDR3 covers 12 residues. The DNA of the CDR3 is TGTGCCACCCGGGACAGTTACACTGAAGCTTTCTTT. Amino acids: CATRDSYTEAFF.

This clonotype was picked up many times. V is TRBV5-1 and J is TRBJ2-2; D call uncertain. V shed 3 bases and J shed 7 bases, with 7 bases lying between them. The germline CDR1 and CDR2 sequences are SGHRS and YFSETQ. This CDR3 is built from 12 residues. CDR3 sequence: CASSSQIGELFF. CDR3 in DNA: TGCGCCAGCAGCTCGCAGATCGGGGAGCTGTTTTTT.

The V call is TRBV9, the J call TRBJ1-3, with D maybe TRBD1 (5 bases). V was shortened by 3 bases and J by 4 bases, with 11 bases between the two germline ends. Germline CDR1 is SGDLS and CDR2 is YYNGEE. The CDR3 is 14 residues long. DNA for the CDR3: TGTGCCAGCAGCGGATCCCGGGACGGAAACACCATATATTTT. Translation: CASSGSRDGNTIYF.

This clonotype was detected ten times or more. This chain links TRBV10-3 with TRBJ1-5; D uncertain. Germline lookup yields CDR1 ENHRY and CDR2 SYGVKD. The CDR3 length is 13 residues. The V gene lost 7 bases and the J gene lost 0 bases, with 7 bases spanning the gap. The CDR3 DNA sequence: TGTGCCATCAAGCCGGGTAGCAATCAGCCCCAGCATTTT. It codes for CAIKPGSNQPQHF.

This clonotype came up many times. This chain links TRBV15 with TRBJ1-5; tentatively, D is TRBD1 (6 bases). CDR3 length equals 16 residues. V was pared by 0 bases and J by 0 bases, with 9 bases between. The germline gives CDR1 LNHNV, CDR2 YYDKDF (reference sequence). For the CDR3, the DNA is TGTGCCACCAGCAGAGATGACAGGAGTAGCAATCAGCCCCAGCATTTT. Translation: CATSRDDRSSNQPQHF.

CDR3 in amino acids: CASSLGTSGGELFF. The CDR3 DNA sequence: TGTGCCAGCAGCTTAGGGACCAGTGGCGGGGAGCTGTTTTTT. This chain joins TRBV7-9 and TRBJ2-2; no reliable D call. Trimming removed 1 base from V and 7 bases from J, with 10 bases in between. Germline values: CDR1 SEHNR, CDR2 FQNEAQ (reference sequence). The CDR3 runs to 14 residues.

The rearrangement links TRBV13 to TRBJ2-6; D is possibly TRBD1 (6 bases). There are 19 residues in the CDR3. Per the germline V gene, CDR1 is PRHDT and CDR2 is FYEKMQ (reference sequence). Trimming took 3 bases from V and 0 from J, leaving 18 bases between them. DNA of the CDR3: TGTGCCAGCAGCTTCTCGACAGGCCATCGGGGCTCTGGGGCCAACGTCCTGACTTTC. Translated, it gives CASSFSTGHRGSGANVLTF.